The T cell receptor beta chain described here comes from a study of tumor-infiltrating lymphocytes in primary liver carcinoma. Study findings and constraints: Compared with blood, tumor repertoires held significantly more in their top 250 clones.

On this clonotype: Its target is not known. Lacking the conserved final phenylalanine or tryptophan, this CDR3 likely reflects a read error.

Germline lookup yields CDR1 GTSNPN and CDR2 SVGIG (reference sequence). V lost 3 bases and J 7 bases, leaving 15 bases between the germline ends. This CDR3 contains 13 residues. Researchers drew blood RNA from unsorted whole blood and extracted germline DNA as well. Presurgery, around 3.9 milliliters of peripheral blood were collected. Starting from approximately 500 ng of total RNA, TCR beta cDNA was produced with a primer in the constant region. For TCR beta, libraries were produced by three nested multiplex PCR rounds using slightly modified ARM-PCR. Both of the initial two PCR rounds ran for roughly 11 cycles and employed TRBV1-TRBV30 forward primers alongside a C-beta reverse primer. TCRdb ran MiXCR on the multiplex PCR reads and lists one entry per CDR3 protein. The sample contains about 200,000 distinct CDR3 sequences, approximately 64% of which appear only once.

Sequencing used peripheral blood. The sequence was collected from a woman aged 55-69 years with primary liver carcinoma and hepatitis B virus infection. The chain uses TRBV30 and TRBJ2-5; D gene unclear. The DNA for the CDR3 is TGTGCCTGGAGCGCTTTTGGGGTGCCGACCCAGTACCTC. Translation: CAWSAFGVPTQYL.